A single sample is the source of the 30 T cell receptor beta chains below, sequenced in a study of shared T cell receptors in the human thymus. Produced via immunoSEQ multiplex PCR; TCRdb's table is partial and in-frame only. The sample has some 640,000 clones; about 90% are singletons. This sample was shared with a second study, whose subject was human thymus T cells.

The sequencing input was thymocytes. Every receptor here comes from a boy in the first two years of life with a congenital heart defect.

This chain joins TRBV7-2 and TRBJ2-7, with 8 bases identical to TRBD2. The germline gives CDR1 SGHTA, CDR2 FQGNSA. CDR3 length: 15 amino acids. Trimming took 1 base from V and 0 from J; bases not matched to a gene: 2. The CDR3 here is CASSLEAGVSYEQYF. CDR3 in DNA: TGTGCCAGCAGCTTAGAAGCGGGAGTCTCCTACGAGCAGTACTTC.

The rearrangement joins TRBV6-5 to TRBJ2-2; D unclear. Trimming removed 2 bases from V and 3 bases from J, with 10 bases in between. The CDR3 totals 15 residues. Germline-derived CDR1 and CDR2 are MNHEY and SVGAGI. CDR3 sequence reads: CASSYAPTYTGELFF. The CDR3 coding sequence is TGTGCCAGCAGTTACGCTCCTACCTACACCGGGGAGCTGTTTTTT.

The J gene is TRBJ1-1, the V gene TRBV4-3; possible D gene TRBD1, 5 bases. V dropped 2 bases and J dropped 3 bases, with 16 bases sitting between them. In germline, CDR1 is LGHNA, CDR2 YSLEER. This CDR3 comprises 16 residues. The DNA of the CDR3 is TGCGCCAGCAGCCAACAACTCGCAGGGAGGCACACTGAAGCTTTCTTT. Translating it yields CASSQQLAGRHTEAFF.

The rearrangement uses TRBV7-2 and TRBJ1-2; 7 bases line up with TRBD1. The ends lost 1 base at V and 2 bases at J; junction bases unmatched: 10. Germline V CDR1 and CDR2: SGHTA, FQGNSA. The CDR3 length is 17 residues. The CDR3 protein is CASSLGPLTGANYGYTF. As DNA, the CDR3 is TGTGCCAGCAGCTTAGGCCCCCTAACAGGGGCGAACTATGGCTACACCTTC.

The chain carries TRBV14 and TRBJ2-2; 8 positions match TRBD1. Germline CDR1 SGHDN, CDR2 FVKESK. The ends lost 1 base at V and 4 bases at J; junction bases unmatched: 2. The CDR3 length is 15 residues. The CDR3 sequence: CASSQGDRSTGELFF. The CDR3 DNA follows: TGTGCCAGCAGCCAAGGGGACAGGTCCACCGGGGAGCTGTTTTTT.

The CDR3 loop is CSVEHYGQGSFGNQPQHF. The CDR3 nucleotides read TGCAGCGTTGAACACTATGGACAGGGGTCTTTCGGCAATCAGCCCCAGCATTTT. The V and J genes are TRBV29-1 and TRBJ1-5, with 9 bases matching TRBD1. V shed 2 bases and J 2 bases; nucleotides not matched to a gene: 13. Germline assignment: CDR1 SQVTM and CDR2 ANQGSEA. This CDR3 comprises 18 residues. Using reference TRBV29-1 and TRBJ1-5 for the parts outside the CDR3, the full variable domain is SAVISQKPSRDICQRGTSLTIQCQVDSQVTMMFWYRQQPGQSLTLIATANQGSEATYESGFVIDKFPISRPNLTFSTLTVSNMSPEDSSIYLCSVEHYGQGSFGNQPQHFGDGTRLSIL.

The rearrangement joins TRBV15 to TRBJ1-1; 7 bases agree with TRBD1. Germline V lookup: CDR1 LNHNV, CDR2 YYDKDF (reference sequence). The V and J ends lost 3 bases and 3 bases, in that order; junction bases with no gene match: 7. This CDR3 region has 15 residues. This chain's CDR3 is CATSSYGTDHTEAFF. The CDR3, as DNA: TGTGCCACCAGCAGCTACGGGACAGATCACACTGAAGCTTTCTTT.

The chain couples TRBV2 to TRBJ2-7; a possible D gene is TRBD2 (6 bases). CDR1 and CDR2 (germline): SNHLY, FYNNEI. The CDR3 is 15 amino acids. V was clipped by 3 bases and J by 1 base, with 13 bases between them. In DNA, the CDR3 is TGTGCCAGCAGTGAGGGGGGTTTAGCTTCCTACGAGCAGTACTTC. Its translation: CASSEGGLASYEQYF. Together with reference TRBV2 and TRBJ2-7, the CDR3 gives the full variable domain: EPEVTQTPSHQVTQMGQEVILRCVPISNHLYFYWYRQILGQKVEFLVSFYNNEISEKSEIFDDQFSVERPDGSNFTLKIRSTKLEDSAMYFCASSEGGLASYEQYFGPGTRLTVT.

J is TRBJ1-1 and V is TRBV5-1, with 10 bases that match TRBD1. The CDR3 has 16 amino acids. Germline V gene lookup returns CDR1 SGHRS and CDR2 YFSETQ. V shed 0 bases and J 3 bases; nucleotides not matched to a gene: 5. For the CDR3, the DNA is TGCGCCAGCAGCTTGGTTAGGGACAGGGGATACACTGAAGCTTTCTTT. This codes for CASSLVRDRGYTEAFF.

This clone was detected only a few times. The chain is built from TRBV10-3 and TRBJ2-7; TRBD2 is a possible D gene (6 bases). The CDR3 extends over 18 amino acids. The germline CDR1 and CDR2 sequences are ENHRY and SYGVKD. The V end was cut by 0 bases, the J end by 6 bases, with 24 bases between. Here the CDR3 reads CAISESGTGGRRGGEQYF. CDR3 in DNA: TGTGCCATCAGTGAGTCGGGCACCGGAGGGCGTCGGGGCGGCGAGCAGTACTTC.

The chain combines TRBV4-2 with TRBJ2-5, with D uncertain. Germline CDR1 is LGHNA and CDR2 is YNFKEQ. The length of the CDR3 is 12 residues. Trimming took 1 base from V and 4 from J, leaving 4 bases between them. CDR3 nucleotide sequence: TGTGCCAGCAGCCAAGGAGGAGAGACCCAGTACTTC. This translates into CASSQGGETQYF.

This clone was picked up one time. The chain combines TRBV6-5 with TRBJ2-1, with no clear D. Trimming took 4 bases from V and 12 from J, leaving 10 bases between them. Germline assignment: CDR1 MNHEY and CDR2 SVGAGI. This CDR3 has 11 amino acids. CDR3 protein: CASSSLKRQFF. The CDR3, as DNA: TGTGCCAGCAGTTCCCTGAAGAGGCAGTTCTTC.

The J gene is TRBJ1-5, the V gene TRBV19; 8 bases match TRBD1. Germline trimming cut 1 base from V and 6 bases from J; bases unmatched to any gene: 5. The CDR3 is made up of 15 amino acids. The germline V gene has CDR1 LNHDA and CDR2 SQIVND (reference sequence). The CDR3 nucleotides read TGTGCCAGTAGTATAGGACAGGGGTTCGGTCAGCCCCAGCATTTT. Amino acid sequence: CASSIGQGFGQPQHF.

The chain combines TRBV15 with TRBJ1-5; tentative D call: TRBD1 (5 bases). V was clipped by 1 base and J by 10 bases, with 8 bases between them. This CDR3 comprises 12 residues. CDR1 and CDR2 from the germline V gene are LNHNV and YYDKDF (reference sequence). The CDR3 is CATSRVGEPQHF. CDR3 coding DNA: TGTGCCACCAGCAGAGTAGGGGAACCCCAGCATTTT.

This rearrangement joins TRBV28 to TRBJ1-1; D call uncertain. Germline-derived CDR1 and CDR2 are MDHEN and SYDVKM. V lost 2 bases and J 5 bases, leaving 15 bases between the germline ends. The CDR3 spans 15 residues. The CDR3, as DNA: TGTGCCAGCAGTTTACTATGGTGCAGGCAAACTGAAGCTTTCTTT. Its translation: CASSLLWCRQTEAFF. Filled out from reference TRBV28 and TRBJ1-1, the complete variable domain reads DVKVTQSSRYLVKRTGEKVFLECVQDMDHENMFWYRQDPGLGLRLIYFSYDVKMKEKGDIPEGYSVSREKKERFSLILESASTNQTSMYLCASSLLWCRQTEAFFGQGTRLTVV.

V usage is TRBV19 and J usage is TRBJ2-3; 8 positions match TRBD2. From germline, CDR1 is LNHDA and CDR2 SQIVND (reference sequence). The V segment lost 1 base and the J segment 3 bases; nucleotides outside the gene matches: 12. The CDR3 consists of 18 residues. The DNA for the CDR3 is TGTGCCAGTAGTATAGTGAGTGCTAGCGGGTTAGGTACAGATACGCAGTATTTT. It codes for CASSIVSASGLGTDTQYF.

This chain uses TRBV5-4 with TRBJ1-4, with a possible D match to TRBD1 (5 bases). This CDR3 is built from 17 residues. Germline CDR1 and CDR2: SGHNT and YYREEE (reference sequence). V lost 2 bases, J lost 0 bases, and 14 bases lay in between. CDR3 protein: CASSFLPIGATNEKLFF. The CDR3 DNA reads TGTGCCAGCAGCTTCTTGCCGATAGGGGCAACTAATGAAAAACTGTTTTTT.

This clone was detected only a few times. This chain joins TRBV27 and TRBJ1-2; TRBD1 matches at 12 bases. The CDR3 has 15 amino acids. J gave up 3 bases and V 5 bases, and 4 bases lay outside the gene matches. Germline loops: CDR1 MNHEY, CDR2 SMNVEV (reference sequence). CDR3 sequence: CASSQGQGAYYGYTF. CDR3 bases: TGTGCCAGCAGTCAGGGACAGGGGGCTTACTATGGCTACACCTTC.

This chain uses TRBV6-5 with TRBJ2-6; no reliable D call. V was shortened by 2 bases and J by 2 bases, with 4 bases between the two germline ends. The CDR3 extends over 14 amino acids. Germline lookup yields CDR1 MNHEY and CDR2 SVGAGI. The CDR3 loop is CASSYTAGANVLTF. The CDR3 DNA is TGTGCCAGCAGTTACACAGCTGGGGCCAACGTCCTGACTTTC.

This clone has just one count. The V and J genes are TRBV27 and TRBJ2-1; D may be TRBD1 (6 bases). CDR1 and CDR2 from the germline V gene are MNHEY and SMNVEV (reference sequence). This CDR3 is 20 amino acids long. Deletions cut 5 bases from V and 0 bases from J, with 26 bases between. The CDR3 nucleotides read TGTGCCAGCAGTCCCCGGAGGACAGATACAGCGGAAAGCTCCTACAATGAGCAGTTCTTC. It translates to CASSPRRTDTAESSYNEQFF.

The chain joins TRBV5-5 to TRBJ1-6, with 10 bases that match TRBD1. From germline, CDR1 is SGHKS and CDR2 YYEKEE (reference sequence). The length of the CDR3 is 14 residues. The V segment lost 4 bases and the J segment 6 bases; nucleotides outside the gene matches: 1. The CDR3 region has the DNA TGTGCCAGCAGCGGACAGGGGGGTAATTCACCCCTCCACTTT. Translating gives CASSGQGGNSPLHF.

This chain connects TRBV7-9 to TRBJ1-1; 9 nucleotides line up with TRBD1. The CDR3 is made up of 13 amino acids. V lost 4 bases and J lost 10; bases outside the gene matches: 7. Germline CDR1 and CDR2: SEHNR and FQNEAQ (reference sequence). The DNA of the CDR3 is TGTGCCAGCAGCTCTCGCGACAGGGGGGGAGCTTTCTTT. It yields the protein CASSSRDRGGAFF.

This clone was found once. This chain links TRBV11-2 with TRBJ1-6; TRBD1 aligns across 8 bases. Germline CDR1 reads SGHAT; CDR2 reads FQNNGV. J lost 8 bases, V lost 4 bases, and 13 bases had no gene match. The CDR3 is made up of 17 amino acids. CDR3 DNA sequence: TGTGCCAGCAGCTCGCCACCACACAGGGGGGAAGATTCACCCCTCCACTTT. Amino acids: CASSSPPHRGEDSPLHF.

J is TRBJ2-3 and V is TRBV5-1, with D hard to call. The CDR3 has 16 residues. V was shortened by 0 bases and J by 3 bases, with 14 bases between the two germline ends. The germline V gene encodes CDR1 SGHRS and CDR2 YFSETQ. CDR3 in DNA: TGCGCCAGCAGCTTGGGTGGTAGCCCCCGAACAGATACGCAGTATTTT. Translating gives CASSLGGSPRTDTQYF.

This CDR3 is CASSLIRGSSYNEQFF. The CDR3 DNA follows: TGTGCCAGCAGTTTAATCCGGGGGAGCTCCTACAATGAGCAGTTCTTC. The chain is built from TRBV27 and TRBJ2-1; D perhaps matches TRBD2 (6 bases). The germline V gene has CDR1 MNHEY and CDR2 SMNVEV (reference sequence). The V end lost 2 bases, the J end lost 0 bases, and 11 bases lay between the germline ends. This CDR3 contains 16 residues.

This clone has just one count. DNA of the CDR3: TGTGCCAGCAGTTTTCAGAGGACAGGGCTATACTATGGCTACACCTTC. The encoded protein is CASSFQRTGLYYGYTF. This chain links TRBV27 with TRBJ1-2; TRBD1 matches at 8 bases. V lost 3 bases, J lost 3 bases, and 9 bases stayed unmatched. This CDR3 comprises 16 residues. The germline V gene has CDR1 MNHEY and CDR2 SMNVEV (reference sequence).

This chain uses TRBV27 with TRBJ2-7, with D unresolved. The CDR3 has 12 amino acids. Trimming cost V 3 bases and J 6 bases, with 9 bases left between them. The V gene's germline CDR1 is MNHEY and CDR2 SMNVEV (reference sequence). The CDR3 DNA follows: TGTGCCAGCAGTTTTCTCGCAGGCGAGCAGTACTTC. Amino acids: CASSFLAGEQYF.

The rearrangement joins TRBV14 to TRBJ2-1; D unclear. With 0 bases removed from V and 0 bases from J, the gap between germline ends came to 15 bases. Germline V gene data show CDR1 as SGHDN and CDR2 as FVKESK. The length of the CDR3 is 18 residues. CDR3 sequence reads: CASSQDLRTFSSYNEQFF. CDR3 nucleotides: TGTGCCAGCAGCCAAGATTTGCGAACCTTTAGCTCCTACAATGAGCAGTTCTTC.

The rearrangement joins TRBV11-2 to TRBJ2-1; D is unclear. Germline-derived CDR1 and CDR2 are SGHAT and FQNNGV. The CDR3 loop spans 12 amino acids. Trimming removed 5 bases from V and 2 bases from J, with 4 bases in between. The CDR3 loop is CASSPTYNEQFF. Here the CDR3 DNA reads TGTGCCAGCAGCCCCACCTACAATGAGCAGTTCTTC.

The chain uses TRBV4-3 and TRBJ2-5; 7 positions agree with TRBD2. The J call may be wrong; the DNA end is better matched by TRBJ2-7. The CDR3 extends over 17 amino acids. Germline CDR1 and CDR2: LGHNA and YSLEER. The CDR3 protein is CASSQSVLAETYYEQYF. The CDR3 coding sequence is TGCGCCAGCAGCCAATCAGTTCTAGCGGAGACATACTACGAGCAGTACTTC.